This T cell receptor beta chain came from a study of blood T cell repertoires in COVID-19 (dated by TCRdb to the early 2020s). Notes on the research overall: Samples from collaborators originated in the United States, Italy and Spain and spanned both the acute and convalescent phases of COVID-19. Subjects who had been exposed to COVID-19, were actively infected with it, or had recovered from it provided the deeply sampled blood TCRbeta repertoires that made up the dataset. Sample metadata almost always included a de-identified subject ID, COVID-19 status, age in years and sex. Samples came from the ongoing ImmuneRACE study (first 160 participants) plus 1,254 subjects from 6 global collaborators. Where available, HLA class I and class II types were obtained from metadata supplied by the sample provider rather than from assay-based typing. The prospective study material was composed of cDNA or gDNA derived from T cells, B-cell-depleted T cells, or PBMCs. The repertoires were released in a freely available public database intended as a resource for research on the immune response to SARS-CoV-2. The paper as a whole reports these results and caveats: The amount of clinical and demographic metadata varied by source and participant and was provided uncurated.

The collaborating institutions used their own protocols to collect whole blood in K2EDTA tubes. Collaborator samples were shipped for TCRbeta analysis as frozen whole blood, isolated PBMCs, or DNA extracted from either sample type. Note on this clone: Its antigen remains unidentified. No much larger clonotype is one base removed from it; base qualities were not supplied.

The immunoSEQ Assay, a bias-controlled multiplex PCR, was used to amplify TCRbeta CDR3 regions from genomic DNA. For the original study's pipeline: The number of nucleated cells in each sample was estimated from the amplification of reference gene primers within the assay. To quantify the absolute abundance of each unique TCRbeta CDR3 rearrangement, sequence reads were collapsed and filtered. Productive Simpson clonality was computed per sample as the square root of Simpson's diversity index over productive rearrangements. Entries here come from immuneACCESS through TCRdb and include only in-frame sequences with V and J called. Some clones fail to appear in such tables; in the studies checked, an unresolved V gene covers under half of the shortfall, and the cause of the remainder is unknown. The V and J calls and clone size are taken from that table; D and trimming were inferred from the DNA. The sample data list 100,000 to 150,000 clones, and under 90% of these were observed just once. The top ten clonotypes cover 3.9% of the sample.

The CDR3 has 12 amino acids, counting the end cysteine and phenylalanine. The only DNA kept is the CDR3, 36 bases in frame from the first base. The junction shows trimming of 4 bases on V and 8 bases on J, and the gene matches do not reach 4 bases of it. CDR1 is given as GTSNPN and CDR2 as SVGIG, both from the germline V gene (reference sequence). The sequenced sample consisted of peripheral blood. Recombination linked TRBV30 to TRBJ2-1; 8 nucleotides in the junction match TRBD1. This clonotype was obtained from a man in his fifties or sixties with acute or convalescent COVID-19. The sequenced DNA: TGTGCCTGGAAGCAGGGGGCTCATGAGCAGTTCTTC. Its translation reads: CAWKQGAHEQFF.